This is a list of T cell receptor beta chains from one sample in a study of CD8 T cells in ankylosing spondylitis. TCRdb recomputed calls from the 5' RACE reads with MiXCR, one row per CDR3 protein. The data show roughly 250,000 distinct CDR3 sequences, around 7.8% seen once. Sequencing input: blood, either unsorted or a sorted T cell fraction (not recorded which). These receptors all come from a male donor with ankylosing spondylitis or in good health (not recorded which). CDR3s include the opening cysteine and the closing phenylalanine or tryptophan. A D gene is named only where the DNA matches it firmly. Clone size appears in some rows only: once, few, many, or a class for an expanded clone.

J | V | size | D | CDR3 | DNA
TRBJ2-3 | TRBV7-7 | many | TRBD2 | CASSQTLAGGFASTDTQYF | TGTGCTAGCAGCCAAACCCTAGCGGGGGGCTTCGCTAGCACAGATACGCAGTATTTT
TRBJ1-1 | TRBV6-6 | many | - | CASSVGQNTEAFF | TGTGCCAGCAGCGTAGGACAGAACACTGAAGCTTTCTTT
TRBJ1-1 | TRBV12-3/TRBV12-4 | many | - | CASSFSSTNTEAFF | TGTGCCAGCAGTTTCAGCTCCACGAACACTGAAGCTTTCTTT
TRBJ2-5 | TRBV6-1 | many | TRBD1 | CASRQQGLKTQYF | TGTGCCAGCAGACAACAGGGGTTGAAGACCCAGTACTTC
TRBJ1-5 | TRBV9 | many | TRBD1 | CASSVGQGPNQPQHF | TGTGCCAGCAGCGTGGGACAGGGTCCCAATCAGCCCCAGCATTTT
TRBJ1-1 | TRBV25-1 | many | - | CASSPRMGTEAFF | TGTGCCAGCTCCCCGAGAATGGGCACTGAAGCTTTCTTT
TRBJ1-1 | TRBV12-3/TRBV12-4 | many | - | CASTPTGSLNTEAFF | TGTGCCAGCACCCCGACAGGATCGCTGAACACTGAAGCTTTCTTT
TRBJ2-5 | TRBV6-2/TRBV6-3 | many | - | CASSRIQSVWETQYF | TGTGCCAGCTCGCGGATACAGAGCGTTTGGGAGACCCAGTACTTC
TRBJ2-1 | TRBV29-1 | - | TRBD2 | CSVQRAGRGYNEQFF | TGCAGCGTACAGCGGGCAGGGAGGGGCTACAATGAGCAGTTCTTC
TRBJ2-1 | TRBV12-3/TRBV12-4 | few | - | CASSFLSSSYNEQFF | TGTGCCAGCAGTTTTCTGTCTTCCTCTTACAATGAGCAGTTCTTC
TRBJ1-1 | TRBV9 | many | TRBD1 | CASSDSREGAPEAFF | TGTGCCAGCAGCGACTCCAGGGAGGGGGCCCCTGAAGCTTTCTTT
TRBJ2-7 | TRBV7-8 | - | - | CASSRGTEPYEQYF | TGTGCCAGCAGCCGGGGGACAGAGCCCTACGAGCAGTACTTC
TRBJ2-1 | TRBV7-9 | few | TRBD1 | CASSPPDRANEQFF | TGTGCCAGCAGCCCACCCGACAGGGCCAATGAGCAGTTCTTC
TRBJ2-1 | TRBV20-1 | many | - | CSASWGNEQFF | TGCAGTGCTAGTTGGGGGAATGAGCAGTTCTTC
TRBJ2-1 | TRBV7-6 | - | TRBD2 | CASSARWLAGGDEQFF | TGTGCCAGCAGCGCCCGTTGGCTAGCGGGTGGAGATGAGCAGTTCTTC
TRBJ2-1 | TRBV12-3/TRBV12-4 | many | - | CASSYSGISNF | TGTGCCAGCAGTTACTCCGGGATCTCAAATTTC
TRBJ1-2 | TRBV12-3/TRBV12-4 | many | - | CASSLSLQGYTF | TGTGCCAGCAGTTTAAGCTTACAAGGCTACACCTTC
TRBJ2-3 | TRBV9 | many | - | CASSVRSTDTQYF | TGTGCCAGCAGCGTCCGAAGCACAGATACGCAGTATTTT
TRBJ2-7 | TRBV4-1 | many | - | CASSQDPDLYEQYF | TGCGCCAGCAGCCAAGATCCGGACTTGTACGAGCAGTACTTC
TRBJ1-1 | TRBV29-1 | - | TRBD1 | CSAGQGYSNTEAFF | TGCAGCGCCGGACAGGGGTACTCGAACACTGAAGCTTTCTTT
TRBJ1-1 | TRBV4-3 | many | - | CASSQDEGTNTEAFF | TGCGCCAGCAGCCAAGATGAGGGGACGAACACTGAAGCTTTCTTT
TRBJ2-1 | TRBV4-2 | many | TRBD2 | CASSQGVGGPVNEQFF | TGTGCCAGCAGCCAAGGTGTGGGAGGGCCTGTCAATGAGCAGTTCTTC
TRBJ2-1 | TRBV7-9 | many | - | CASSLAFEQFF | TGTGCCAGCAGCTTAGCTTTTGAGCAGTTCTTC
TRBJ2-7 | TRBV9 | many | - | CASSVGAEIWSYEQYF | TGTGCCAGCAGCGTGGGAGCGGAGATTTGGTCCTACGAGCAGTACTTC
TRBJ2-5 | TRBV6-5 | many | - | CASSYSTGQETQYF | TGTGCCAGCAGTTACTCGACGGGGCAAGAGACCCAGTACTTC
TRBJ2-3 | TRBV7-6 | many | - | CASSLAPSGDTQYF | TGTGCCAGCAGCTTAGCCCCTTCCGGAGATACGCAGTATTTT
TRBJ2-5 | TRBV5-1 | - | - | CASSLASGTGETQYF | TGCGCCAGCAGCTTGGCATCCGGGACTGGAGAGACCCAGTACTTC
TRBJ2-7 | TRBV12-5 | few | - | CASGFWGPRTEQYF | TGTGCTAGTGGTTTTTGGGGGCCCCGGACGGAGCAGTACTTC
TRBJ2-5 | TRBV5-5 | few | - | CASSLMWQASEETQYF | TGTGCCAGCAGCTTGATGTGGCAGGCGTCCGAAGAGACCCAGTACTTC
TRBJ2-1 | TRBV24-1 | many | TRBD2 | CATSEATSGLQFF | TGTGCCACCAGTGAAGCGACTAGCGGACTTCAGTTCTTC
TRBJ1-5 | TRBV12-3/TRBV12-4 | many | - | CASSHPPNQPQHF | TGTGCCAGCAGTCACCCTCCCAATCAGCCCCAGCATTTT
TRBJ1-3 | TRBV20-1 | - | - | CSAPGTANSGNTIYF | TGCAGTGCACCTGGGACGGCGAACTCTGGAAACACCATATATTTT
TRBJ1-1 | TRBV5-1 | many | - | CASSLGGALNTEAFF | TGCGCCAGCAGCTTGGGTGGGGCACTGAACACTGAAGCTTTCTTT